The source of this T cell receptor (beta chain) is a study of T cells in Graves' hyperthyroidism and ophthalmopathy. Each 10 ml fresh peripheral blood draw supplied the PBMCs. Worth noting for this clonotype: Its antigen is not identified.

Study-level results: Ophthalmopathy prediction by the model preceded onset by a median about 6.3 months.

There were TCR beta CDR3 regions amplified from RNA transcripts. Researchers ran a first-round RT-PCR on the TCR CDR3 using the HTBI primer set. In TCRdb, the multiplex PCR reads were re-called with MiXCR into one record per CDR3 protein. The profile shows about 620,000 distinct CDR3 sequences, around 15% of them singletons. Trimming left V 0 bases short and J 11 bases short, with 17 bases between. Looked up from germline, CDR1 is DFQATT and CDR2 is SNEGSKA (reference sequence). There are 14 residues in the CDR3. The V call is TRBV20-1, the J call TRBJ1-5; D remains ambiguous. This TCR was sampled from a young woman with Graves' hyperthyroidism. The specimen sequenced was blood. The CDR3 DNA reads TGCAGTGCTAGAGATCTGCCAGCCCTAGGGACCCAGCATTTT. This encodes CSARDLPALGTQHF.